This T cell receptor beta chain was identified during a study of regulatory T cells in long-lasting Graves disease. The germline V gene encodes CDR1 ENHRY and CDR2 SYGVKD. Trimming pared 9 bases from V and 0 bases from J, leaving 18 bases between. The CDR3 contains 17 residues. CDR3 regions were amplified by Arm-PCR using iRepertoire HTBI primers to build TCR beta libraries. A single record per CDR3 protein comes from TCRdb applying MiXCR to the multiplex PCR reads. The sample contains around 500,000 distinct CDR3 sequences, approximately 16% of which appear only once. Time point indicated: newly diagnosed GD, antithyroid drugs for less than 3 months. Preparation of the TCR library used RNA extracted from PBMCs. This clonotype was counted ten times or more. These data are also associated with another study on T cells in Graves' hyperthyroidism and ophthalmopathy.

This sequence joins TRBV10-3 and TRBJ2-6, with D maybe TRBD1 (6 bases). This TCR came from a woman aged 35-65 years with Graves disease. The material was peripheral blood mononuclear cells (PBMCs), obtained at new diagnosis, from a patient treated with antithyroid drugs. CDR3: CAIHPGTSLSGANVLTF. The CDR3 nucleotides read TGTGCCATTCACCCTGGGACATCACTCTCTGGGGCCAACGTCCTGACTTTC.